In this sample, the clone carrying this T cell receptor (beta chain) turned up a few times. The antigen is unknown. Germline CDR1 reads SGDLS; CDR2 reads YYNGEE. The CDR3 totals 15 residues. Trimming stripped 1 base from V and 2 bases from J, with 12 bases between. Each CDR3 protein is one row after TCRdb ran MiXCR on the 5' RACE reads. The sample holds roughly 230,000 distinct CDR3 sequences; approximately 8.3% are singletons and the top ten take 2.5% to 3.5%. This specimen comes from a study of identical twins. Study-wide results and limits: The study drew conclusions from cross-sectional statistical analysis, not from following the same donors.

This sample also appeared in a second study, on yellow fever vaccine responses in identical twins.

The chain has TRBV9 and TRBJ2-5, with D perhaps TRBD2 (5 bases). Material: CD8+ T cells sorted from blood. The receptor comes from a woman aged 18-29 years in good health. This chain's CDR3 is CASSVSSGSQETQYF. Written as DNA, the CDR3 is TGTGCCAGCAGCGTATCCAGTGGGAGTCAAGAGACCCAGTACTTC.